This paragraph covers one T cell receptor (beta chain) sequence. Its antigen is unknown. The data were taken from a study of graft-versus-host responses after intestinal transplantation. Across the study: Each transplant was multivisceral, liver-intestinal, or isolated intestinal. After anti-thymocyte globulin induction, recipients took tacrolimus and steroids for 2 to 3 years.

Graft specimens yielded both intraepithelial and lamina propria lymphocytes. Notes on the study in general: In recipient marrow, GvH clones were found, and some appeared first in ileum or blood. Early declines in HvG clones that occurred post-transplant were associated with peak circulating GvH clone levels.

The ends were cut back, 0 bases at V and 7 bases at J, with 8 bases in the middle. The CDR3 is 13 residues long. Germline V CDR1 and CDR2: SGHRS, YFSETQ. TCRdb keeps only in-frame clones here, not all; method: immunoSEQ multiplex PCR. The sample lists 35,000 to 40,000 clones; about 85% were seen once. The specimen comprised ileum tissue, sampled less than 210 days after intestinal transplant. The sequence was obtained from a human patient who received an intestinal transplant, so some T cells may come from the graft donor. This chain connects TRBV5-1 to TRBJ1-3, with D possibly TRBD1 on 6 matching bases. CDR3 DNA: TGCGCCAGCAGCTTGGAGCAGGGGAACACCATATATTTT. Protein sequence: CASSLEQGNTIYF.